The 8 T cell receptor beta chains in this list originate from one sample, sequenced in a study of T cells after yellow fever vaccination (dated by TCRdb to between 2017 and 2020). The treatment or condition label corresponds to: live attenuated yellow fever vaccine strain. Libraries were constructed by 5' RACE. Sequencing took place on an Illumina NovaSeq 6000. TCRdb redid the processing of the public reads, applying fastp at Q25 and MiXCR, and retained in-frame beta chains. A single entry per CDR3 protein holds the most common genes and DNA from its merged rows. The sample table contains just over 300,000 distinct CDR3 sequences; only one count was recorded for around 3.6% of them. Around 22% of the sample rests with the top ten. Sequencing was performed on PBMCs, taken on the day of the yellow fever booster vaccination. The receptors were gathered from a man between 18 and 29 years old who received the YFV17D yellow fever vaccine.

This clonotype has ten or more counts. The V and J genes are TRBV12-3 or TRBV12-4 and TRBJ2-5, with D unclear. The CDR3 totals 12 residues. Deletions cut 3 bases from V and 2 bases from J, with 4 bases between. The CDR3 spells CASSFGQETQYF. In nucleotides, the CDR3 is TGTGCCAGCAGTTTTGGGCAAGAGACCCAGTACTTC.

In its sample, this clonotype was seen many times. The chain couples TRBV2 to TRBJ2-2; a possible D gene is TRBD1 (6 bases). Germline assignment: CDR1 SNHLY and CDR2 FYNNEI. CDR3 length: 14 amino acids. V was shortened by 7 bases and J by 1 base, with 10 bases between the two germline ends. This chain's CDR3 is CASIRTENTGELFF. CDR3 in DNA: TGTGCCAGCATTAGGACAGAGAACACCGGGGAGCTGTTTTTT.

The chain joins TRBV20-1 to TRBJ1-1; D not resolved. Trimming stripped 6 bases from V and 2 bases from J, with 19 bases between. Germline CDR1 is DFQATT and CDR2 is SNEGSKA (reference sequence). This CDR3 is built from 15 residues. This CDR3 is CSASLHSGLNTEAFF. The DNA of the CDR3 is TGCAGTGCCTCTTTACACAGCGGGCTAAACACTGAAGCTTTCTTT.

In this sample, this clonotype turned up many times. The genes are TRBV12-5 and TRBJ1-1; TRBD1 might be the D (5 bases). Germline-derived CDR1 and CDR2 are LGHNT and FRNRAP. This CDR3 is 16 amino acids long. V was cut by 0 bases and J by 11 bases, with 22 bases left in between. CDR3 nucleotide sequence: TGTGCTAGTGGTTTGGTACGAGTCAGGGAGGAGTCCCGGGCTTTCTTT. Translation: CASGLVRVREESRAFF. The variable domain in full, completed from reference TRBV12-5 and TRBJ1-1, reads DARVTQTPRHKVTEMGQEVTMRCQPILGHNTVFWYRQTMMQGLELLAYFRNRAPLDDSGMPKDRFSAEMPDATLATLKIQPSEPRDSAVYFCASGLVRVREESRAFFGQGTRLTVV.

This clonotype was detected many times. This rearrangement joins TRBV29-1 to TRBJ2-3, with D perhaps TRBD2 (6 bases). The germline V gene has CDR1 SQVTM and CDR2 ANQGSEA. This CDR3 region has 16 residues. Trimming pared 3 bases from V and 0 bases from J, leaving 16 bases between. The CDR3 DNA sequence: TGCAGCGTTGATCACCGGGGACTGACAAGCACAGATACGCAGTATTTT. This translates into CSVDHRGLTSTDTQYF.

This clonotype was seen ten or more times. This sequence joins TRBV7-3 and TRBJ2-1, with D possibly matching TRBD1 (5 bases). The CDR3 covers 12 residues. CDR1 and CDR2 (germline): SGHTA, FQGTGA. The V and J ends lost 0 bases and 9 bases respectively, with 6 bases between them. DNA for the CDR3: TGTGCCAGCAGCTTAACAGGGGTTGAGCAGTTCTTC. Translating gives CASSLTGVEQFF.

This clonotype has at least ten counts. The V gene is TRBV5-1, the J gene TRBJ2-1, with D perhaps TRBD2 (7 bases). Trimming cost V 4 bases and J 8 bases, with 19 bases left between them. The germline V gene has CDR1 SGHRS and CDR2 YFSETQ. The CDR3 has 15 amino acids. The CDR3 protein is CASSLRGANIHEQFF. As DNA, the CDR3 is TGCGCCAGCAGCCTCCGGGGGGCCAATATCCATGAGCAGTTCTTC. The complete variable domain, with remaining parts taken from reference TRBV5-1 and TRBJ2-1, reads KAGVTQTPRYLIKTRGQQVTLSCSPISGHRSVSWYQQTPGQGLQFLFEYFSETQRNKGNFPGRFSGRQFSNSRSEMNVSTLELGDSALYLCASSLRGANIHEQFFGPGTRLTVL.

This clonotype was detected a few times. The V gene is TRBV19, the J gene TRBJ1-2, with a weak D call TRBD1 (5 bases). Germline lookup yields CDR1 LNHDA and CDR2 SQIVND (reference sequence). The V end was cut by 4 bases, the J end by 0 bases, with 9 bases between. This CDR3 has 14 residues. The CDR3 region is CASSRGITNYGYTF. For the CDR3, the DNA is TGTGCCAGTAGTAGGGGGATCACTAACTATGGCTACACCTTC.